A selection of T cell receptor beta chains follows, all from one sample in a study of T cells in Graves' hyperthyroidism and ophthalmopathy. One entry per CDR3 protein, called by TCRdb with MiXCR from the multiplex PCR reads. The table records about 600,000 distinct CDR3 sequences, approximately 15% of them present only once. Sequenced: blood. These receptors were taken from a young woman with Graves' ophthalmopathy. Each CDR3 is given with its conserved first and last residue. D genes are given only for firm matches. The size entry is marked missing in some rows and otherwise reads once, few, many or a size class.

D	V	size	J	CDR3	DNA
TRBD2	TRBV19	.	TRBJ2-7	CASSIRLAGDEQYF	TGTGCCAGTAGTATTAGACTAGCGGGAGACGAGCAGTACTTC
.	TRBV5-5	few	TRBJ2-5	CASSGAGRGETQYF	TGTGCCAGCAGTGGGGCCGGGAGAGGAGAGACCCAGTACTTC
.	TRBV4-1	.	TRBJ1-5	CASSKMGNQPQHF	TGCGCCAGCAGTAAGATGGGCAATCAGCCCCAGCATTTT
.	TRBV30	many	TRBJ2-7	CAWRKQGVEQYF	TGTGCCTGGAGGAAGCAGGGAGTTGAGCAGTACTTC
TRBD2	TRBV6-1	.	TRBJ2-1	CASRPRLAGGPNEQFF	TGTGCCAGCAGGCCCAGACTAGCGGGAGGGCCCAATGAGCAGTTCTTC
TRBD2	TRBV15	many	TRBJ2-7	CATSSGSGFSYEQYF	TGTGCCACCAGCAGTGGTAGCGGGTTCTCCTACGAGCAGTACTTC
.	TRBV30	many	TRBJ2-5	CAAWRKETQYF	TGTGCCGCGTGGAGGAAAGAGACCCAGTACTTC
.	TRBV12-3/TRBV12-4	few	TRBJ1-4	CASSLGPRANEKLFF	TGTGCCAGCAGTTTGGGACCTCGGGCTAATGAAAAACTGTTTTTT
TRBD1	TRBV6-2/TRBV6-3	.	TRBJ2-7	CASSSGQGHFIYEQYF	TGTGCCAGCAGCTCTGGACAGGGTCATTTTATTTACGAGCAGTACTTC
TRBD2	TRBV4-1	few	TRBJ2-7	CASSQVGRGGSYEQYF	TGCGCCAGCAGCCAAGTGGGGCGGGGGGGCTCCTACGAGCAGTACTTC
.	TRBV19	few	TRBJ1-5	CASSRAGNNQPQHF	TGTGCCAGTAGTAGGGCAGGGAACAATCAGCCCCAGCATTTT
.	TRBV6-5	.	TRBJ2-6	CASSYGDSGANVLTF	TGTGCCAGCAGTTATGGGGACTCTGGGGCCAACGTCCTGACTTTC
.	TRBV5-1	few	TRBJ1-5	CASSLIPGPYVPQHF	TGCGCCAGCAGCTTGATTCCGGGCCCCTACGTGCCCCAGCATTTT
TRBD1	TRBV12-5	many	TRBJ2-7	CASGLGLGQDLYEQYF	TGTGCTAGTGGTTTGGGCCTTGGACAGGACCTCTACGAGCAGTACTTC
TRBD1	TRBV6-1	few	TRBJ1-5	CASTEQGSYQPQHF	TGTGCCAGCACCGAACAGGGGTCCTATCAGCCCCAGCATTTT
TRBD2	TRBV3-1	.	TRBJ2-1	CASSQGAGPNEQFF	TGTGCCAGCAGCCAAGGAGCGGGGCCGAATGAGCAGTTCTTC
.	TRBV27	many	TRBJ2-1	CASSLGRNEQFF	TGTGCCAGCAGCTTAGGACGGAATGAGCAGTTCTTC
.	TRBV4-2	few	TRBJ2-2	CASSQAPTPELFF	TGTGCCAGCAGCCAAGCGCCGACCCCGGAGCTGTTTTTT
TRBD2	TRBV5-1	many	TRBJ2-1	CASSPGPAGGPGSRQFF	TGCGCCAGCAGCCCCGGACCAGCGGGAGGGCCGGGGAGTCGGCAGTTCTTC
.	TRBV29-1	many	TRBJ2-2	CSVASVSGMNTGELFF	TGCAGCGTTGCGTCGGTTAGCGGAATGAACACCGGGGAGCTGTTTTTT
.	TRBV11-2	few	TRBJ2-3	CASSLGAGHTDTQYF	TGTGCCAGCAGCTTAGGGGCAGGTCACACAGATACGCAGTATTTT
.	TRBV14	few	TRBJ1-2	CASSQGALYGYTF	TGTGCCAGCAGCCAAGGTGCTCTCTATGGCTACACCTTC
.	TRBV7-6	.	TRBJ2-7	CASSLAPDSTYEQYF	TGTGCCAGCAGCTTAGCACCCGACAGCACCTACGAGCAGTACTTC
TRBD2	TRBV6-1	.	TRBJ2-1	CASSEAGGPNEQFF	TGTGCCAGCAGTGAAGCGGGAGGGCCCAATGAGCAGTTCTTC
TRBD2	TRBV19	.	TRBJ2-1	CASTQDLTSGVNNEQFF	TGTGCCAGTACCCAAGATCTCACTAGCGGGGTTAACAATGAGCAGTTCTTC
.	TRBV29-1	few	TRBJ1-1	CSVRNTEAFF	TGCAGCGTTAGGAACACTGAAGCTTTCTTT
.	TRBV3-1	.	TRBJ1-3	CASSHYSGNTIYF	TGTGCCAGCAGCCATTACTCTGGAAACACCATATATTTT
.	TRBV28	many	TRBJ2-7	CASSGQYATYEQYF	TGTGCCAGCAGTGGACAGTACGCGACCTACGAGCAGTACTTC
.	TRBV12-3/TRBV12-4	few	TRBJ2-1	CASSRRSLDEQFF	TGTGCCAGCAGCCGTCGGAGCCTGGATGAGCAGTTCTTC
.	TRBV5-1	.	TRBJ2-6	CASRRGGTDQSSGANVLTF	TGCGCCAGCAGACGCGGAGGGACAGACCAAAGCTCTGGGGCCAACGTCCTGACTTTC
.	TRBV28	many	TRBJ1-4	CASSFRAEKLFF	TGTGCCAGCAGTTTCAGGGCTGAAAAACTGTTTTTT
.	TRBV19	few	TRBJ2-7	CASSSRQGIYLYF	TGTGCCAGTAGTAGTCGGCAGGGGATCTATTTATACTTC
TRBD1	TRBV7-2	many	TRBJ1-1	CASSYQGGNTEAFF	TGTGCCAGCAGCTATCAGGGGGGGAACACTGAAGCTTTCTTT
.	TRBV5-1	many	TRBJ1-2	CASSLDTANYGYTF	TGCGCCAGCAGCTTGGACACAGCTAACTATGGCTACACCTTC
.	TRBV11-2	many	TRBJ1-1	CASSLAPTALNTEAFF	TGTGCCAGCAGCTTAGCCCCGACAGCCTTGAACACTGAAGCTTTCTTT
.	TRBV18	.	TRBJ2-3	CASSPTASTDTQYF	TGTGCCAGCTCACCGACCGCTAGCACAGATACGCAGTATTTT
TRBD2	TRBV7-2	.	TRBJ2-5	CASSSRLAGGRQETQYF	TGTGCCAGCAGCTCCCGATTAGCGGGAGGCCGCCAAGAGACCCAGTACTTC
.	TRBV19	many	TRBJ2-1	CASSMSLGSYNEQFF	TGTGCCAGTAGTATGTCTTTGGGTTCCTACAATGAGCAGTTCTTC
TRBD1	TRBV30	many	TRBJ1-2	CAWSRGQGDGYTF	TGTGCCTGGAGTAGGGGACAGGGGGACGGCTACACCTTC
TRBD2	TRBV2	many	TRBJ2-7	CASKSTSGRIISYEQYF	TGTGCCAGCAAGAGCACTAGCGGGAGGATTATCTCCTACGAGCAGTACTTC
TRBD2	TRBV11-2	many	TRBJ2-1	CASSLDNRGRADEQFF	TGTGCCAGCAGCTTAGACAATCGCGGGAGGGCCGACGAGCAGTTCTTC
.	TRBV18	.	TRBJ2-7	CASSPSSAGPVYEQYF	TGTGCCAGCTCACCAAGTTCAGCGGGTCCTGTCTACGAGCAGTACTTC
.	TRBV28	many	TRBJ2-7	CASKGNSYEQYF	TGTGCCAGCAAAGGCAACTCCTACGAGCAGTACTTC
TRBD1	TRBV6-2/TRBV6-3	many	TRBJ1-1	CASRDLTGRGEAFF	TGTGCCAGCAGGGACCTGACAGGGAGGGGTGAAGCTTTCTTT
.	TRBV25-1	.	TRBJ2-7	CASLRKGDYEQYF	TGTGCCAGCCTCCGGAAGGGGGATTACGAGCAGTACTTC
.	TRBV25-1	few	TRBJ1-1	CASSEYGPFEAFF	TGTGCCAGCAGTGAATACGGACCCTTTGAGGCTTTCTTT
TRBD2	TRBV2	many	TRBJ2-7	CASRQGTNSYEQYF	TGTGCCAGCAGACAAGGGACTAACTCCTACGAGCAGTACTTC
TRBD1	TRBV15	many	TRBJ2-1	CATSRGVGTGAIYNEQFF	TGTGCCACCAGCAGAGGGGTTGGGACAGGGGCGATATACAATGAGCAGTTCTTC
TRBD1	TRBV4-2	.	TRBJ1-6	CASSQSLPRTGRNSPPHF	TGTGCCAGCAGCCAAAGCCTTCCCCGGACAGGAAGAAATTCACCCCCCCACTTT
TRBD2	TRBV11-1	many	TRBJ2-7	CASTVTSGSSSGYEQYF	TGTGCCAGCACGGTGACTAGCGGGAGCTCCTCGGGTTACGAGCAGTACTTC
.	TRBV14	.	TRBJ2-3	CASSQAISSGDTQYF	TGTGCCAGCAGCCAAGCTATCTCTTCGGGAGATACGCAGTATTTT
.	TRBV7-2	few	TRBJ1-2	CASSLEGGRGGNGYTF	TGTGCCAGCAGCTTAGAGGGGGGCAGGGGAGGAAATGGCTACACCTTC
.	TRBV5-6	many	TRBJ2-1	CASSLGGGTAYNEQFF	TGTGCCAGCAGCTTGGGAGGCGGGACAGCCTACAATGAGCAGTTCTTC
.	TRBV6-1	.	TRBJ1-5	CATVLGDSNQPQHF	TGTGCCACCGTTCTTGGAGATAGCAATCAGCCCCAGCATTTT